This entry describes one T cell receptor (beta chain). The antigen remains unidentified. Profiling relied on immunoSEQ multiplex PCR, and the TCRdb table lists in-frame clones only, not all of them. The sample carries tens of thousands of clones, 70% to 90% recorded once. These data are taken from a study of OX40 agonist ivuxolimab in advanced cancers. Blood samples were obtained at baseline, cycle 4 day 1, and cycle 7 day 1. The CDR3 spans 13 residues. The J segment lost 8 bases and the V segment lost 5 bases, leaving 7 bases of the junction unmatched. From germline, CDR1 is SGHNT and CDR2 YENEEA. Study-wide findings and caveats: Dose levels from 0.1 to 3.0 mg/kg saw CD4+ and CD8+ blood T cells expand clonally by week 6.

Source: CD4+ or CD8+ T cells sorted from blood, taken in a trial of the OX40 agonist ivuxolimab. The sequence derives from an adult with an advanced solid tumor such as melanoma, head and neck, liver or kidney cancer. V usage is TRBV11-3 and J usage is TRBJ1-2; 8 bases fit TRBD1. The CDR3 sequence is CASSRGTGDGYTF. CDR3 nucleotides: TGTGCCAGCAGCCGAGGGACAGGTGACGGCTACACCTTC.